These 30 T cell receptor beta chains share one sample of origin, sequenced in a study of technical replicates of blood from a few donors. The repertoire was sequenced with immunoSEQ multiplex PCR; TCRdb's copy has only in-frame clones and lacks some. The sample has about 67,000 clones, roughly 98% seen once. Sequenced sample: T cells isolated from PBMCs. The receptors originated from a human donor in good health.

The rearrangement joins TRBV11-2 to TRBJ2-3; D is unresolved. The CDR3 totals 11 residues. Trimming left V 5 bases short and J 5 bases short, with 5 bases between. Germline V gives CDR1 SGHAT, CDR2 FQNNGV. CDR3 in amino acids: CASSLRDTQYF. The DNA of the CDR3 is TGTGCCAGCAGCCTCAGAGATACGCAGTATTTT.

The CDR3 nucleotides read TGTGCCAGCAGTAGCGAGCGGACAGCATACAATGAGCAGTTCTTC. Translating gives CASSSERTAYNEQFF. V gene TRBV6-4 combines with J gene TRBJ2-1, with D possibly matching TRBD1 (6 bases). Deletions cut 5 bases from V and 4 bases from J, with 15 bases between. The CDR3 has 15 amino acids. Germline CDR1 is MRHNA and CDR2 is SNTAGT.

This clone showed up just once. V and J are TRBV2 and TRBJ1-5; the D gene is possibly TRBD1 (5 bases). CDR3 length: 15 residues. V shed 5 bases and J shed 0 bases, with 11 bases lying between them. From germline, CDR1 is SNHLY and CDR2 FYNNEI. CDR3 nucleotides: TGTGCCAGCAGTTCGGAGGGGTATAGCAATCAGCCCCAGCATTTT. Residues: CASSSEGYSNQPQHF.

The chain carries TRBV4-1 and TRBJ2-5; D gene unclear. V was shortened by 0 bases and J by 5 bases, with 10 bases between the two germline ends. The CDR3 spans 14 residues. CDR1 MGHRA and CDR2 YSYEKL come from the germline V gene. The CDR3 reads CASSQDPTQETQYF. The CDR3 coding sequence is TGCGCCAGCAGCCAAGACCCCACCCAGGAGACCCAGTACTTC.

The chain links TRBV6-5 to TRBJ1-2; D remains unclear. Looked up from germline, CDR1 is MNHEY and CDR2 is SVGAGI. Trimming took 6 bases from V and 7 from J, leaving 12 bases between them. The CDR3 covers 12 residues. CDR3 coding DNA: TGTGCCAGCAGCTCTGGCGGCAGTGGCTACACCTTC. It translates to CASSSGGSGYTF.

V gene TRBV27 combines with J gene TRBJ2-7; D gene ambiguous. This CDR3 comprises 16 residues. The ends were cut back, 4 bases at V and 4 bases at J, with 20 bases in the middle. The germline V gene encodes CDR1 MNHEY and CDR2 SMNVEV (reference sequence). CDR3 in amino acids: CASSSLESLPIYEQYF. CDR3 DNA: TGTGCCAGCAGTTCCCTCGAAAGCTTGCCCATTTACGAGCAGTACTTC.

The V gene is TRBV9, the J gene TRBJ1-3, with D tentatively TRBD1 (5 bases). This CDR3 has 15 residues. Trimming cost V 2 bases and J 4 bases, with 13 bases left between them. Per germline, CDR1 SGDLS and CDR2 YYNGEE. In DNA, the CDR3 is TGTGCCAGCAGCGTTAGCGGGGCTCCGGGAAACACCATATATTTT. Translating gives CASSVSGAPGNTIYF.

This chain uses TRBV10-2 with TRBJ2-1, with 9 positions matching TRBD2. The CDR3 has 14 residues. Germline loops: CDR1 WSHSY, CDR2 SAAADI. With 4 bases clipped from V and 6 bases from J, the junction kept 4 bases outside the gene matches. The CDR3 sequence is CASSGSGGSNEQFF. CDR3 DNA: TGCGCCAGCAGTGGTAGCGGGGGATCCAATGAGCAGTTCTTC.

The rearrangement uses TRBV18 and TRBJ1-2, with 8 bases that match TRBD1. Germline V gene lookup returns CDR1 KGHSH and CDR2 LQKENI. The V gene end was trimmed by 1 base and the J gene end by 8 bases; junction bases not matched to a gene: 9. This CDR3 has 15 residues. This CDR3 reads CASSPRTTGEGGYTF. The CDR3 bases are TGTGCCAGCTCACCACGAACGACAGGGGAAGGGGGCTACACCTTC.

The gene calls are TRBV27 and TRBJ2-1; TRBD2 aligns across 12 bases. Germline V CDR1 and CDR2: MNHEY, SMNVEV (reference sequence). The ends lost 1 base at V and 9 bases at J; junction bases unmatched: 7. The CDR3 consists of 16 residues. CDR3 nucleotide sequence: TGTGCCAGCAGTTTATTCCTAGCGGGGGGGCATGGTGAGCAGTTCTTC. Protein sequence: CASSLFLAGGHGEQFF.

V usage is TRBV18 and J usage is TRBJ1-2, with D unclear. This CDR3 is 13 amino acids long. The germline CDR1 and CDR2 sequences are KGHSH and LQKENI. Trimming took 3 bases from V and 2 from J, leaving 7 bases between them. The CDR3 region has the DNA TGTGCCAGCTCACCCGAGGGAAACTATGGCTACACCTTC. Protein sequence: CASSPEGNYGYTF. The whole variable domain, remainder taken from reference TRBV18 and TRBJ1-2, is NAGVMQNPRHLVRRRGQEARLRCSPMKGHSHVYWYRQLPEEGLKFMVYLQKENIIDESGMPKERFSAEFPKEGPSILRIQQVVRGDSAAYFCASSPEGNYGYTFGSGTRLTVV.

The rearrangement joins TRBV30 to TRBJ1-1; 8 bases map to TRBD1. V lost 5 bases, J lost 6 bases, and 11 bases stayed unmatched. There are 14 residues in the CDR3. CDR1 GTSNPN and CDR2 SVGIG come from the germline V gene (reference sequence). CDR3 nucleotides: TGTGCCTGGGGCACCGGGACAGGCCATCCTGAAGCTTTCTTT. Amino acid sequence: CAWGTGTGHPEAFF. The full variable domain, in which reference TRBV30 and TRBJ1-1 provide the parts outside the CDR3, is SQTIHQWPATLVQPVGSPLSLECTVEGTSNPNLYWYRQAAGRGLQLLFYSVGIGQISSEVPQNLSASRPQDRQFILSSKKLLLSDSGFYLCAWGTGTGHPEAFFGQGTRLTVV.

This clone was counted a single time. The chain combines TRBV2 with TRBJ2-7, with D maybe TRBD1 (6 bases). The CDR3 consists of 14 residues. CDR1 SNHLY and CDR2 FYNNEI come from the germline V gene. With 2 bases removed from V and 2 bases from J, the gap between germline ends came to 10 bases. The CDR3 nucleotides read TGTGCCAGCAGTGAACAACAGGGCGCCTACGAGCAGTACTTC. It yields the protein CASSEQQGAYEQYF.

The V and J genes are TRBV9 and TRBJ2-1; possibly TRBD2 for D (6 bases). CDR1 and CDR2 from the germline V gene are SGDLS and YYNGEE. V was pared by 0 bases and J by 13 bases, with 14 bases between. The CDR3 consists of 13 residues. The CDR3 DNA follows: TGTGCCAGCAGCGTAGGGGCGGGGTCCGAACAGTTCTTC. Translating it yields CASSVGAGSEQFF.

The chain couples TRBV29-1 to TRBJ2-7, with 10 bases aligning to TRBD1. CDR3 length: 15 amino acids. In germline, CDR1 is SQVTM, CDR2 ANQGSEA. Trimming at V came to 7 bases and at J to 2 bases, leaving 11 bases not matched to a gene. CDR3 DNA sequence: TGCAGCGCTGCGACAGGGGGCCCCGAAACCTACGAGCAGTACTTC. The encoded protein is CSAATGGPETYEQYF.

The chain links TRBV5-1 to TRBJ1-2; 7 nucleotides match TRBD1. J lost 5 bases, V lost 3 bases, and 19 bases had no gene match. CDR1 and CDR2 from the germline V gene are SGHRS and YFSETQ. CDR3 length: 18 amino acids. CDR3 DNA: TGCGCCAGCAGCTCTATGGCCGAACCCGGGACAGACCCTTATGGCTACACCTTC. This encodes CASSSMAEPGTDPYGYTF.

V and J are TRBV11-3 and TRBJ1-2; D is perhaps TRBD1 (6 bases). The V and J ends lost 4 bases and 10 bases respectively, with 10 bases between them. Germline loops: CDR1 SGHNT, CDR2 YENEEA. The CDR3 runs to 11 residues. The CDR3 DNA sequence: TGTGCCAGCAGCTCACAGGGAACCTACACCTTC. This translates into CASSSQGTYTF. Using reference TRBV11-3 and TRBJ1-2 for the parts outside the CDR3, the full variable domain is EAGVVQSPRYKIIEKKQPVAFWCNPISGHNTLYWYLQNLGQGPELLIRYENEEAVDDSQLPKDRFSAERLKGVDSTLKIQPAELGDSAVYLCASSSQGTYTFGSGTRLTVV.

The CDR3 sequence is CATSRDSGTGVGEQFF. The CDR3, as DNA: TGTGCCACCAGCAGAGATTCTGGGACAGGGGTAGGGGAGCAGTTCTTC. The chain is built from TRBV15 and TRBJ2-1, with TRBD1 identical over 10 bases. Germline-derived CDR1 and CDR2 are LNHNV and YYDKDF (reference sequence). The ends lost 0 bases at V and 10 bases at J; junction bases unmatched: 9. The length of the CDR3 is 16 residues.

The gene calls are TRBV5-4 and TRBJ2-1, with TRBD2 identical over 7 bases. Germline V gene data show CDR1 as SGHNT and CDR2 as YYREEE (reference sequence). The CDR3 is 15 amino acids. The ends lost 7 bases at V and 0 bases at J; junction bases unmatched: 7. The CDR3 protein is CASRGDGTSYNEQFF. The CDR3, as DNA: TGTGCCAGCCGGGGGGACGGGACCTCCTACAATGAGCAGTTCTTC.

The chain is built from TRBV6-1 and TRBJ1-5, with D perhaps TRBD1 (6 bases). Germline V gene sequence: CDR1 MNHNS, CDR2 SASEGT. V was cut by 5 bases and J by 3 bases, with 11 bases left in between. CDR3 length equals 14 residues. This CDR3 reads CASSLTGFNQPQHF. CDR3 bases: TGTGCCAGCAGTCTGACAGGCTTCAATCAGCCCCAGCATTTT.

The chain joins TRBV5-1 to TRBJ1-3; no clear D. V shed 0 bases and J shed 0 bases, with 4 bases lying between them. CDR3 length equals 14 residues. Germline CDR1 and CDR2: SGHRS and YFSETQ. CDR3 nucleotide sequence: TGCGCCAGCAGCTTGGGGAGCTCTGGAAACACCATATATTTT. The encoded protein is CASSLGSSGNTIYF.

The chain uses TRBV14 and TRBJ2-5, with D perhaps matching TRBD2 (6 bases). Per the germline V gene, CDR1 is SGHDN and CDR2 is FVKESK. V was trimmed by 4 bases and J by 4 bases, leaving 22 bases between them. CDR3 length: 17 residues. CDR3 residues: CASSLTGVGVERETQYF. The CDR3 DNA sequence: TGTGCCAGCAGCCTGACGGGGGTCGGAGTGGAAAGAGAGACCCAGTACTTC.

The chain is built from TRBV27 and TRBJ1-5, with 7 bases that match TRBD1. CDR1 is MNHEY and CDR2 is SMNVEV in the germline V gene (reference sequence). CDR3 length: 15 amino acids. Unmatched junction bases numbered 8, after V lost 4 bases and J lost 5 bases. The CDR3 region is CASSSYRQGDQPQHF. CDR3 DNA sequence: TGTGCCAGCAGTTCATACCGACAGGGAGATCAGCCCCAGCATTTT.

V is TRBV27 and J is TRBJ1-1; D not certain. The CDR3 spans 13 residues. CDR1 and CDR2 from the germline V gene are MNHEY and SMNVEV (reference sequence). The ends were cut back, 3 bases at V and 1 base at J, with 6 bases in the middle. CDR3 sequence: CASSFYQNTEAFF. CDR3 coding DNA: TGTGCCAGCAGTTTCTACCAGAACACTGAAGCTTTCTTT.

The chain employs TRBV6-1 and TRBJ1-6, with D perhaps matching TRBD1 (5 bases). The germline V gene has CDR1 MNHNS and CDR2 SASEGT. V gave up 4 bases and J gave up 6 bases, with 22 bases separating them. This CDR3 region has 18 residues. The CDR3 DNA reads TGTGCCAGCAGTGCGTCCCCCAGGGTCAACAACCCTAATTCACCCCTCCACTTT. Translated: CASSASPRVNNPNSPLHF.

The CDR3 is CASSHPGTGKVQEQYF. The CDR3 region has the DNA TGCGCCAGCAGCCATCCCGGGACAGGGAAAGTCCAAGAGCAGTACTTC. This chain links TRBV4-1 with TRBJ2-7; 9 positions agree with TRBD1. CDR3 length: 16 residues. After removal of 3 bases from V and 7 bases from J, the junction contained 13 bases not matched to a gene. Germline V gives CDR1 MGHRA, CDR2 YSYEKL.

The CDR3 DNA follows: TGCGCCAGCAGCCAACCCGGACAGGGGAGGTCCAAAAACATTCAGTACTTC. Residues: CASSQPGQGRSKNIQYF. This chain connects TRBV4-1 to TRBJ2-4; 9 bases are a match to TRBD1. CDR1 and CDR2 (germline): MGHRA, YSYEKL. The CDR3 spans 17 residues. The junction had 7 bases not matched to a gene; V was cut back by 2 bases and J by 2 bases.

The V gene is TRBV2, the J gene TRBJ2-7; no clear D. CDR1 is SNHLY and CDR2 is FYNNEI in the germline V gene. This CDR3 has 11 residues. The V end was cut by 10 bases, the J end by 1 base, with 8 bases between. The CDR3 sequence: CATSSSYEQYF. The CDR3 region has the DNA TGTGCCACTTCGTCTTCCTACGAGCAGTACTTC.

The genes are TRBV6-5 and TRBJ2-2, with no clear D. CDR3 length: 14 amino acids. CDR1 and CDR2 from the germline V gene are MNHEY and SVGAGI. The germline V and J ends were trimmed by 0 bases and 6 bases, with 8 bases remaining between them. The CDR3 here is CASSYSLSAGELFF. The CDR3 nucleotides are TGTGCCAGCAGTTACTCTCTAAGTGCCGGGGAGCTGTTTTTT.

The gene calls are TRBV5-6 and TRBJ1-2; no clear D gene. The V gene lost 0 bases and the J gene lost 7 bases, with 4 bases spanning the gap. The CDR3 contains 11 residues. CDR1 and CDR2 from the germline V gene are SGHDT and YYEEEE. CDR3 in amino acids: CASSLGAGYTF. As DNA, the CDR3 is TGTGCCAGCAGCTTGGGGGCTGGCTACACCTTC.